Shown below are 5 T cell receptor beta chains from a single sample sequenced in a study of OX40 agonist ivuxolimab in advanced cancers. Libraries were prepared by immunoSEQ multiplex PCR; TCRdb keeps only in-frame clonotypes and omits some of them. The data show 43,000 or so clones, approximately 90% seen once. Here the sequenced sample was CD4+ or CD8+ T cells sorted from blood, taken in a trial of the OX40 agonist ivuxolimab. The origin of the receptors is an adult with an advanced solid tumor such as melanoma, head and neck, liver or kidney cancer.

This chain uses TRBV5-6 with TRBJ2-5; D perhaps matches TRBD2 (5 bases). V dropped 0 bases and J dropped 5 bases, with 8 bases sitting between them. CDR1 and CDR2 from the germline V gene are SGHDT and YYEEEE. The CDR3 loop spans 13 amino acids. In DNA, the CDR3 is TGTGCCAGCAGCTTGGTCGAGGGTGAGACCCAGTACTTC. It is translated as CASSLVEGETQYF.

The CDR3 nucleotides are TGCAGCGCCCGGGGGCAGAACTACGAGCAGTACTTC. It translates to CSARGQNYEQYF. This chain links TRBV29-1 with TRBJ2-7; the D gene could be TRBD1 or TRBD2 (6 bases each). V was shortened by 7 bases and J by 3 bases, with 13 bases between the two germline ends. This CDR3 comprises 12 residues. In germline, CDR1 is SQVTM, CDR2 ANQGSEA.

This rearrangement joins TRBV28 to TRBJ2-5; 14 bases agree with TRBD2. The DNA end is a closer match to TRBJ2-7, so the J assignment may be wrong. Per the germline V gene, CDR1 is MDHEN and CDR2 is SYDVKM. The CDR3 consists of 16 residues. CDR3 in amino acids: CASSPVTSGRVYEQYF. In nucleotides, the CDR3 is TGTGCCAGCAGTCCCGTGACTAGCGGGAGGGTCTACGAGCAGTACTTC.

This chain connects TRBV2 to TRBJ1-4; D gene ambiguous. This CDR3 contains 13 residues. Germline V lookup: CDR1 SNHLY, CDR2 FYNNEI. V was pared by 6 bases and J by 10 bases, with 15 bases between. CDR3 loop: CASRQQTQAKLFF. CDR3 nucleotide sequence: TGTGCCAGCAGACAGCAGACCCAAGCAAAACTGTTTTTT.

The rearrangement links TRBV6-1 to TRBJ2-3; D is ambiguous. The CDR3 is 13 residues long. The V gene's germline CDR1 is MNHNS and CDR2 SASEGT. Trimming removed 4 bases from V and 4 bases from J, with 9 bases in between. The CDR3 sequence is CASSALLADTQYF. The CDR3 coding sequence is TGTGCCAGCAGTGCCCTTTTGGCAGATACGCAGTATTTT.